This TCR beta chain was captured by sequencing in a study of T cells in Graves' hyperthyroidism and ophthalmopathy. Turning to the study itself: Staff took peripheral blood when the initial diagnosis was made, before any treatment began.

The V and J ends lost 1 base and 8 bases, in that order; junction bases with no gene match: 9. CDR1 and CDR2 (germline): MGHRA, YSYEKL. The CDR3 is 16 residues long. Among ophthalmopathy patients, the Clinical Activity Score reached at least 3, the NOSPECS grade reached at least 4, and duration remained under 3 months. What was amplified from RNA transcripts were TCR beta CDR3 regions. A set of HTBI primers served as the primers for a first-round RT-PCR of the TCR CDR3. TCRdb recomputed calls from the multiplex PCR reads with MiXCR, one row per CDR3 protein. The table includes about 600,000 distinct CDR3 sequences, roughly 15% detected once. Overall study findings and caveats: Researchers found most expanded thyroid clonotypes above 0.001 in blood as well. A model of 13 V-J features distinguished ophthalmopathy from stable hyperthyroidism.

Remarks on this clonotype: Antigen specificity is unknown.

The V gene is TRBV4-1, the J gene TRBJ2-1; TRBD1 matches at 9 bases. This TCR was sampled from a woman in her thirties or forties with Graves' ophthalmopathy. The sequencing input was blood. DNA of the CDR3: TGCGCCAGCAGCCAAGGAGTAAGGGGACAGGGTGATGAGCAGTTCTTC. This gives the protein CASSQGVRGQGDEQFF.